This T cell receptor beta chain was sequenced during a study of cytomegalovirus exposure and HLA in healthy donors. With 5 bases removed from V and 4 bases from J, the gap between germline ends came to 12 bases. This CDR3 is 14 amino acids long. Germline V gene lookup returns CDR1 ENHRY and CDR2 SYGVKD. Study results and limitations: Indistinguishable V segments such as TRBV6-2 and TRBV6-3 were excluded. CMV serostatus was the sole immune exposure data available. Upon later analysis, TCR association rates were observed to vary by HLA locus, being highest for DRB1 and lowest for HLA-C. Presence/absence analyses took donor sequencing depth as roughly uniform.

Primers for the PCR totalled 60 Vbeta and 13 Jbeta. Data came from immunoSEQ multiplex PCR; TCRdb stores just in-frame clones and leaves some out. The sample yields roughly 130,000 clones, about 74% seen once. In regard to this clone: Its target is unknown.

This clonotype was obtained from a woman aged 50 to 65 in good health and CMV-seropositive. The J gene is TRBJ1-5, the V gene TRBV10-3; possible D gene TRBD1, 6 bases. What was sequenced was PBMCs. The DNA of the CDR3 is TGTGCCATCAGTCAGACAGGACCAAATCAGCCCCAGCATTTT. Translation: CAISQTGPNQPQHF.